The 14 T cell receptor beta chains given below trace back to one sample, sequenced in a study of OX40 agonist ivuxolimab in advanced cancers. Data came from immunoSEQ multiplex PCR; TCRdb stores just in-frame clones and leaves some out. In the table there are fewer than 90,000 clones, roughly 88% of which are singletons. Sequencing was performed on CD4+ or CD8+ T cells sorted from blood, taken in a trial of the OX40 agonist ivuxolimab. These receptors originate from an adult with an advanced solid tumor such as melanoma, head and neck, liver or kidney cancer.

V is TRBV9 and J is TRBJ2-2; no clear D. Germline V gene sequence: CDR1 SGDLS, CDR2 YYNGEE. The V end lost 0 bases, the J end lost 4 bases, and 10 bases lay between the germline ends. The CDR3 length is 15 residues. The CDR3 nucleotides are TGTGCCAGCAGCGTAGACCAGGTTTCCACCGGGGAGCTGTTTTTT. Residues: CASSVDQVSTGELFF.

This chain uses TRBV15 with TRBJ1-3, with unresolved D. V was clipped by 3 bases and J by 4 bases, with 10 bases between them. Germline assignment: CDR1 LNHNV and CDR2 YYDKDF (reference sequence). CDR3 length: 14 amino acids. The CDR3 loop is CATSSPSRGNTIYF. The CDR3, as DNA: TGTGCCACCAGCAGCCCCTCAAGGGGAAACACCATATATTTT. The variable domain in full, with the rest retrieved from reference TRBV15 and TRBJ1-3, is DAMVIQNPRYQVTQFGKPVTLSCSQTLNHNVMYWYQQKSSQAPKLLFHYYDKDFNNEADTPDNFQSRRPNTSFCFLDIRSPGLGDTAMYLCATSSPSRGNTIYFGEGSWLTVV.

V and J are TRBV14 and TRBJ2-5; D may be TRBD2 (5 bases). Trimming stripped 1 base from V and 5 bases from J, with 17 bases between. Germline V gives CDR1 SGHDN, CDR2 FVKESK. The CDR3 has 16 amino acids. CDR3 bases: TGTGCCAGCAGCCAAGGGCTAGCCGGGCGTTCGGAGACCCAGTACTTC. This codes for CASSQGLAGRSETQYF.

The gene calls are TRBV5-4 and TRBJ1-2; TRBD1 is a possible D gene (5 bases). Per germline, CDR1 SGHNT and CDR2 YYREEE (reference sequence). The CDR3 has 15 residues. The V gene lost 2 bases and the J gene lost 2 bases, with 13 bases spanning the gap. In DNA form, the CDR3 reads TGTGCCAGCAGCTTAGGGTGGGCAGGGAACTATGGCTACACCTTC. Translation gives CASSLGWAGNYGYTF.

The genes are TRBV28 and TRBJ2-2; D not certain. The V gene lost 2 bases and the J gene lost 5 bases, with 9 bases spanning the gap. Germline V lookup: CDR1 MDHEN, CDR2 SYDVKM. CDR3 size: 14 residues. In DNA form, the CDR3 reads TGTGCCAGCAGTTTAGAGTACTTAACCGGGGAGCTGTTTTTT. Its protein product is CASSLEYLTGELFF.

The V and J genes are TRBV4-3 and TRBJ1-1, with D possibly matching TRBD1 (5 bases). Germline CDR1 and CDR2: LGHNA and YSLEER. With 0 bases removed from V and 0 bases from J, the gap between germline ends came to 17 bases. The CDR3 consists of 18 residues. CDR3 loop: CASSQDPPSGALNTEAFF. For the CDR3, the DNA is TGCGCCAGCAGCCAAGATCCCCCTTCCGGGGCGCTGAACACTGAAGCTTTCTTT.

The rearrangement uses TRBV28 and TRBJ1-1; no clear D. Germline V gives CDR1 MDHEN, CDR2 SYDVKM. Between the trimmed V and J ends, which lost 5 bases and 2 bases, there was a span of 21 bases. The CDR3 spans 17 residues. The CDR3 is CASSPQDGNYLNTEAFF. The DNA for the CDR3 is TGTGCCAGCAGTCCTCAGGACGGAAATTATTTAAACACTGAAGCTTTCTTT.

The rearrangement links TRBV9 to TRBJ2-7; 8 bases match TRBD2. The junction had 5 bases not matched to a gene; V was cut back by 3 bases and J by 0 bases. The CDR3 runs to 15 residues. Germline CDR1 is SGDLS and CDR2 is YYNGEE. For the CDR3, the DNA is TGTGCCAGCAGCGAGGGACTAGGAACCTCCTACGAGCAGTACTTC. It specifies CASSEGLGTSYEQYF.

The chain combines TRBV5-1 with TRBJ2-7, with a tentative D call TRBD2 (7 bases). The V end was cut by 4 bases, the J end by 2 bases, with 13 bases between. The CDR3 covers 14 residues. The V gene's germline CDR1 is SGHRS and CDR2 YFSETQ. CDR3: CASSPAGAAYEQYF. For the CDR3, the DNA is TGCGCCAGCAGCCCCGCGGGGGCTGCCTACGAGCAGTACTTC.

The rearrangement uses TRBV18 and TRBJ1-2; 10 bases align to TRBD1. CDR1 KGHSH and CDR2 LQKENI come from the germline V gene. This CDR3 comprises 14 residues. V was clipped by 2 bases and J by 7 bases; unmatched bases: 4. The CDR3 spells CASSPVTGGGGYTF. CDR3 sequence (DNA): TGTGCCAGCTCACCAGTGACAGGGGGCGGTGGCTACACCTTC. The full variable domain, its missing parts supplied by reference TRBV18 and TRBJ1-2, is NAGVMQNPRHLVRRRGQEARLRCSPMKGHSHVYWYRQLPEEGLKFMVYLQKENIIDESGMPKERFSAEFPKEGPSILRIQQVVRGDSAAYFCASSPVTGGGGYTFGSGTRLTVV.

This clone came up once. The chain carries TRBV6-1 and TRBJ2-3; TRBD2 matches at 7 bases. Germline CDR1 is MNHNS and CDR2 is SASEGT. J lost 4 bases, V lost 6 bases, and 4 bases had no gene match. This CDR3 is built from 13 residues. The CDR3 sequence: CASRGGTADTQYF. The CDR3 region has the DNA TGTGCCAGCAGGGGGGGGACTGCAGATACGCAGTATTTT.

The V call is TRBV4-1, the J call TRBJ2-3; D is possibly TRBD1 or TRBD2 (7 bases each). The germline V and J ends were trimmed by 3 bases and 0 bases, with 19 bases remaining between them. CDR1 and CDR2 from the germline V gene are MGHRA and YSYEKL. The CDR3 consists of 18 residues. DNA of the CDR3: TGCGCCAGCAGCCAGTACTGGGGGGAGGGACAGAGCACAGATACGCAGTATTTT. This encodes CASSQYWGEGQSTDTQYF.

The V and J genes are TRBV19 and TRBJ2-1; the match to TRBD1 covers 11 bases. Germline V gene sequence: CDR1 LNHDA, CDR2 SQIVND (reference sequence). The CDR3 contains 16 residues. J lost 4 bases, V lost 3 bases, and 5 bases had no gene match. CDR3 nucleotide sequence: TGTGCCAGTAGTATCCGGACAGGGGGCGGGTACAATGAGCAGTTCTTC. Its translation: CASSIRTGGGYNEQFF.

CDR3: CASSLQGRSPLHF. DNA for the CDR3: TGTGCCAGCAGCTTGCAGGGACGATCACCCCTCCACTTT. The genes are TRBV7-3 and TRBJ1-6, with TRBD1 as a possible D gene (5 bases). This CDR3 is built from 13 residues. The V end was cut by 3 bases, the J end by 10 bases, with 10 bases between. Germline V lookup: CDR1 SGHTA, CDR2 FQGTGA. The complete variable domain, with remaining parts taken from reference TRBV7-3 and TRBJ1-6, reads GAGVSQTPSNKVTEKGKYVELRCDPISGHTALYWYRQSLGQGPEFLIYFQGTGAADDSGLPNDRFFAVRPEGSVSTLKIQRTERGDSAVYLCASSLQGRSPLHFGNGTRLTVT.